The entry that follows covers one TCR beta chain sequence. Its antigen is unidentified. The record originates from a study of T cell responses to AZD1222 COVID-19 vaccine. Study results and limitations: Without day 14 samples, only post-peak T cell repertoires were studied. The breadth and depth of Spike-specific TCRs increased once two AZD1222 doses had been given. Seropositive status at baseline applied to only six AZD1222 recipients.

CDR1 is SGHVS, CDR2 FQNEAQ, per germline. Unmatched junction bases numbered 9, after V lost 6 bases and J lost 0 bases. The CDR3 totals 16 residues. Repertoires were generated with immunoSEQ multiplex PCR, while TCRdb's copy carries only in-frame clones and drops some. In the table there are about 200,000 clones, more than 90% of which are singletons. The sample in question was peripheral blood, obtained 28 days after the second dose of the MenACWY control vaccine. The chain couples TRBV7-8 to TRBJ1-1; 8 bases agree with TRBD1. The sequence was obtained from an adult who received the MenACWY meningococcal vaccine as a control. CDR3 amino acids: CASSRSQGAMNTEAFF. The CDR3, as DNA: TGTGCCAGCAGTAGGAGTCAGGGGGCGATGAACACTGAAGCTTTCTTT.